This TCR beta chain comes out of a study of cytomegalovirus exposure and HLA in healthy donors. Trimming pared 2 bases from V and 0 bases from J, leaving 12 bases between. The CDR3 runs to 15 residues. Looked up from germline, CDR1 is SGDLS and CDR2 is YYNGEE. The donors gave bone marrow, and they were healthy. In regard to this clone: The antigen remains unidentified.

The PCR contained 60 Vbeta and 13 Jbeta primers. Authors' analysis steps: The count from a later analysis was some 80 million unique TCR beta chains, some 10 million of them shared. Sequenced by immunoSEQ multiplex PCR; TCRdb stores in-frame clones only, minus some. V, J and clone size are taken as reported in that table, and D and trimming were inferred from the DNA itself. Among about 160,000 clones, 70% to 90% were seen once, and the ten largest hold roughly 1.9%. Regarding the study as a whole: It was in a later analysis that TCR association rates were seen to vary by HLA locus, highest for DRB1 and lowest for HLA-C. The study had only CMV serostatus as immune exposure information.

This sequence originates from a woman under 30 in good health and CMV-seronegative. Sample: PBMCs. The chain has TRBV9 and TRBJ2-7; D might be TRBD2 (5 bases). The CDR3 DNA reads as TGTGCCAGCAGCGTCGGTAGCGTCTACTCCTACGAGCAGTACTTC. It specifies CASSVGSVYSYEQYF. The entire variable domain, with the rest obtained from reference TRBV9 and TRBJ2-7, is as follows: DSGVTQTPKHLITATGQRVTLRCSPRSGDLSVYWYQQSLDQGLQFLIQYYNGEERAKGNILERFSAQQFPDLHSELNLSSLELGDSALYFCASSVGSVYSYEQYFGPGTRLTVT.